A single T cell receptor (beta chain) is shown here with its context. Its antigen remains unidentified. Method: immunoSEQ multiplex PCR; TCRdb's copy keeps in-frame clones and lacks some. Among around 9,000 clones listed, over 85% were seen once. This entry belongs to a study of graft-versus-host responses after intestinal transplantation. Findings of the study overall: GvH clone levels peaked in circulation, and this peak was associated with early post-transplant HvG declines.

V trimming: 5 bases; J trimming: 6 bases; junction bases outside the gene matches: 9. Germline values: CDR1 SGHTA, CDR2 FQGNSA. The CDR3 runs 14 residues. This TCR was sampled from a human patient who received an intestinal transplant, so some T cells may come from the graft donor. This specimen was PBMCs, taken 11 days after intestinal transplantation. This sequence joins TRBV7-2 and TRBJ1-1, with 7 bases lining up with TRBD1. The CDR3 is CASSRGGLVPEAFF. In DNA, the CDR3 is TGTGCCAGCAGCCGAGGGGGCTTAGTCCCTGAAGCTTTCTTT.